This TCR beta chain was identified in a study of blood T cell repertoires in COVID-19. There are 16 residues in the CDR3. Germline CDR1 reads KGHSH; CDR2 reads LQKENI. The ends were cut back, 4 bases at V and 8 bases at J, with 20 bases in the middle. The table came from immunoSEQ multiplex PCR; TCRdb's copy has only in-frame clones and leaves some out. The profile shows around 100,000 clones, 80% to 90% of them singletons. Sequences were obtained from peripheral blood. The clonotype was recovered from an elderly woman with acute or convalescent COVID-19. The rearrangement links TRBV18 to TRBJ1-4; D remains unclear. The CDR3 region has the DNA TGTGCCAGCTCACTCTTCTCAGTAGGAGGAGGCGAAAAACTGTTTTTT. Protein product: CASSLFSVGGGEKLFF.